These 28 T cell receptor beta chains originate from one sample sequenced in a study of blood T cell repertoires in COVID-19. Produced via immunoSEQ multiplex PCR; TCRdb's table is partial and in-frame only. Here the sample spans roughly 130,000 clones, 84% being singletons. Sequenced: PBMCs or T cells enriched from blood (not recorded which). All receptors derive from a man aged 40-50 years with acute COVID-19.

This rearrangement joins TRBV6-2 or TRBV6-3 to TRBJ1-5, with 9 bases fitting TRBD1. Germline CDR1 and CDR2: MNHEY and SVGEGT. Trimming removed 2 bases from V and 5 bases from J; junction bases left unmatched: 13. The CDR3 spans 18 residues. The DNA for the CDR3 is TGTGCCAGCAGTTACCGCCCGGGATGGGACAGGGATGATCAGCCCCAGCATTTT. Translated: CASSYRPGWDRDDQPQHF.

This chain links TRBV7-9 with TRBJ2-5; 9 bases map to TRBD1. After removal of 0 bases from V and 5 bases from J, the junction contained 13 bases not matched to a gene. Germline V CDR1 and CDR2: SEHNR, FQNEAQ (reference sequence). The CDR3 length is 18 residues. This CDR3 is CASSLAVRDRDPRETQYF. The DNA for the CDR3 is TGTGCCAGCAGCTTAGCGGTGAGGGACAGGGACCCAAGGGAGACCCAGTACTTC.

The V gene is TRBV19, the J gene TRBJ2-1; 8 bases are shared with TRBD2. V gave up 3 bases and J gave up 7 bases; unmatched junction bases: 5. Germline values: CDR1 LNHDA, CDR2 SQIVND (reference sequence). CDR3 length: 14 residues. CDR3 region: CASSMRIAGNEQFF. In DNA, the CDR3 is TGTGCCAGTAGTATGAGAATAGCGGGAAATGAGCAGTTCTTC.

V usage is TRBV6-2 or TRBV6-3 and J usage is TRBJ2-1; 10 bases line up with TRBD2. V lost 6 bases to trimming and J lost 5 bases; unmatched junction nucleotides: 7. In germline, CDR1 is MNHEY, CDR2 SVGEGT. CDR3 length: 15 residues. The CDR3 protein is CASSLGLAVNNEQFF. The CDR3 DNA reads TGTGCCAGCAGCCTCGGACTAGCGGTAAACAATGAGCAGTTCTTC.

This chain connects TRBV30 to TRBJ1-3, with a weak D call TRBD1 (6 bases). V shed 7 bases and J shed 0 bases, with 16 bases lying between them. The germline V gene encodes CDR1 GTSNPN and CDR2 SVGIG (reference sequence). The CDR3 is made up of 15 amino acids. The CDR3: CAFDSGTSSGNTIYF. In DNA, the CDR3 is TGTGCCTTTGATTCCGGGACAAGCTCTGGAAACACCATATATTTT.

The chain employs TRBV28 and TRBJ1-5; D unresolved. Germline CDR1 and CDR2: MDHEN and SYDVKM. Trimming removed 4 bases at V and 2 bases at J, with 12 bases between. This CDR3 region has 15 residues. CDR3 residues: CASSYTMGGNQPQHF. Here the CDR3 DNA reads TGTGCCAGCAGTTATACGATGGGAGGCAATCAGCCCCAGCATTTT. The full variable domain, with the rest looked up from reference TRBV28 and TRBJ1-5, is DVKVTQSSRYLVKRTGEKVFLECVQDMDHENMFWYRQDPGLGLRLIYFSYDVKMKEKGDIPEGYSVSREKKERFSLILESASTNQTSMYLCASSYTMGGNQPQHFGDGTRLSIL.

This clone has a single count. This chain links TRBV28 with TRBJ2-1; 11 bases line up with TRBD2. Trimming cost V 2 bases and J 4 bases; bases outside gene matches: 4. Per germline, CDR1 MDHEN and CDR2 SYDVKM. The CDR3 covers 16 residues. The CDR3 bases are TGTGCCAGCAGTTTAAGACTAGCGGGGTCGTACAATGAGCAGTTCTTC. Its protein is CASSLRLAGSYNEQFF. Supplemented by reference TRBV28 and TRBJ2-1, the full variable domain reads DVKVTQSSRYLVKRTGEKVFLECVQDMDHENMFWYRQDPGLGLRLIYFSYDVKMKEKGDIPEGYSVSREKKERFSLILESASTNQTSMYLCASSLRLAGSYNEQFFGPGTRLTVL.

The chain joins TRBV19 to TRBJ2-7, with 7 bases fitting TRBD2. There are 16 residues in the CDR3. V was pared by 3 bases and J by 5 bases, with 13 bases of the junction left unmatched. CDR1 and CDR2 (germline): LNHDA, SQIVND (reference sequence). The CDR3 reads CASSMRGGSRVDEQYF. DNA of the CDR3: TGTGCCAGTAGTATGAGAGGCGGGAGCAGAGTCGACGAGCAGTACTTC.

The chain is built from TRBV6-4 and TRBJ2-2; 12 bases match TRBD2. The CDR3 totals 15 residues. Germline V CDR1 and CDR2: MRHNA, SNTAGT. V was pared by 5 bases and J by 5 bases, with 3 bases of the junction left unmatched. The CDR3 region is CASSRLAGETGELFF. The CDR3 nucleotides read TGTGCCAGCAGTAGACTAGCGGGAGAGACCGGGGAGCTGTTTTTT.

The chain is built from TRBV5-6 and TRBJ1-2; 7 bases align to TRBD1. V lost 0 bases, J lost 5 bases, and 1 base stayed unmatched. Germline V gene lookup returns CDR1 SGHDT and CDR2 YYEEEE. The CDR3 extends over 13 amino acids. Here the CDR3 reads CASSLEQGYGYTF. As DNA, the CDR3 is TGTGCCAGCAGCTTGGAACAGGGGTATGGCTACACCTTC. The full variable domain, in which reference TRBV5-6 and TRBJ1-2 provide the parts outside the CDR3, is DAGVTQSPTHLIKTRGQQVTLRCSPKSGHDTVSWYQQALGQGPQFIFQYYEEEERQRGNFPDRFSGHQFPNYSSELNVNALLLGDSALYLCASSLEQGYGYTFGSGTRLTVV.

The chain is built from TRBV5-1 and TRBJ1-6; 10 positions match TRBD1. The length of the CDR3 is 16 residues. From germline, CDR1 is SGHRS and CDR2 YFSETQ. Trimming at V came to 0 bases and at J to 3 bases, leaving 0 bases not matched to a gene. This CDR3 reads CASSLGTGGYNSPLHF. The CDR3, as DNA: TGCGCCAGCAGCTTGGGGACAGGGGGCTATAATTCACCCCTCCACTTT.

The chain recombines TRBV20-1 with TRBJ2-7; D gene ambiguous. This CDR3 has 11 residues. The germline V gene encodes CDR1 DFQATT and CDR2 SNEGSKA (reference sequence). Trimming stripped 5 bases from V and 6 bases from J, with 11 bases between. CDR3 nucleotides: TGCAGTGCTCTTCTTTACTTCGAGCAGTACTTC. The encoded protein is CSALLYFEQYF.

V is TRBV6-5 and J is TRBJ2-7; 14 positions agree with TRBD2. V lost 1 base to trimming and J lost 6 bases; unmatched junction nucleotides: 5. This CDR3 is built from 16 residues. Per the germline V gene, CDR1 is MNHEY and CDR2 is SVGAGI. The CDR3 reads CASSYWGLAGDPEQYF. The CDR3 DNA reads as TGTGCCAGCAGTTACTGGGGACTAGCGGGAGACCCCGAGCAGTACTTC.

The sample holds a few counts of this clone. The chain joins TRBV4-2 to TRBJ2-2; 8 positions agree with TRBD1. The germline V gene has CDR1 LGHNA and CDR2 YNFKEQ. The CDR3 loop spans 16 amino acids. After removal of 2 bases from V and 7 bases from J, the junction contained 9 bases not matched to a gene. CDR3 amino acids: CASSQTPGQGGGELFF. CDR3 DNA: TGTGCCAGCAGCCAAACCCCCGGACAGGGTGGCGGGGAGCTGTTTTTT.

The chain couples TRBV30 to TRBJ2-2; TRBD2 matches at 8 bases. This CDR3 comprises 15 residues. The V and J ends lost 8 bases and 5 bases, in that order; junction bases with no gene match: 13. The V gene's germline CDR1 is GTSNPN and CDR2 SVGIG (reference sequence). CDR3 region: CAGSNGRALTGELFF. In DNA form, the CDR3 reads TGTGCCGGCAGCAACGGGAGGGCCTTGACCGGGGAGCTGTTTTTT.

This chain connects TRBV4-3 to TRBJ2-6; unclear D gene. Germline V gives CDR1 LGHNA, CDR2 YSLEER. The CDR3 spans 16 residues. With 3 bases removed from V and 0 bases from J, the gap between germline ends came to 9 bases. The CDR3 nucleotides are TGCGCCAGCAGCCACCAGTTCAGCTCTGGGGCCAACGTCCTGACTTTC. It specifies CASSHQFSSGANVLTF.

The V call is TRBV6-5, the J call TRBJ1-1; possibly TRBD1 for D (6 bases). This CDR3 has 15 amino acids. V was clipped by 0 bases and J by 4 bases, with 12 bases between them. CDR1 and CDR2 from the germline V gene are MNHEY and SVGAGI. The CDR3 DNA reads as TGTGCCAGCAGTTACTCGCAGGGGATAGGCACTGAAGCTTTCTTT. Translated: CASSYSQGIGTEAFF.

The V and J genes are TRBV6-5 and TRBJ2-3, with 7 nucleotides matching TRBD2. CDR3 length: 14 amino acids. Germline CDR1 reads MNHEY; CDR2 reads SVGAGI. The V gene end was trimmed by 6 bases and the J gene end by 2 bases; junction bases not matched to a gene: 5. The CDR3 sequence is CASRREGITDTQYF. The CDR3 DNA is TGTGCCAGCAGGAGGGAGGGGATCACAGATACGCAGTATTTT.

V gene TRBV7-2 combines with J gene TRBJ2-7; no definite D call. Per the germline V gene, CDR1 is SGHTA and CDR2 is FQGNSA. This CDR3 spans 13 amino acids. The V end lost 1 base, the J end lost 6 bases, and 10 bases lay between the germline ends. The CDR3 region has the DNA TGTGCCAGCAGCTTAGGCTTCAGTACCGAGCAGTACTTC. Translation gives CASSLGFSTEQYF.

V gene TRBV19 combines with J gene TRBJ2-7; 11 bases map to TRBD1. The germline V gene has CDR1 LNHDA and CDR2 SQIVND (reference sequence). The V gene end was trimmed by 3 bases and the J gene end by 0 bases; junction bases not matched to a gene: 10. This CDR3 has 18 residues. The CDR3 spells CASSIRTGGRGASYEQYF. The CDR3 DNA sequence: TGTGCCAGTAGTATCCGGACAGGGGGCAGGGGGGCCTCCTACGAGCAGTACTTC.

The chain recombines TRBV4-1 with TRBJ1-2; D unclear. CDR3 length equals 15 residues. The germline V gene has CDR1 MGHRA and CDR2 YSYEKL. V dropped 1 base and J dropped 3 bases, with 12 bases sitting between them. CDR3 in DNA: TGCGCCAGCAGCCAAGCCCCCACGGTCGACTATGGCTACACCTTC. Its translation: CASSQAPTVDYGYTF.

The gene calls are TRBV6-5 and TRBJ2-7; TRBD1 might be the D (6 bases). V was trimmed by 5 bases and J by 4 bases, leaving 18 bases between them. Germline V gives CDR1 MNHEY, CDR2 SVGAGI. This CDR3 spans 15 amino acids. Here the CDR3 reads CASSTHRDTGYEQYF. DNA for the CDR3: TGTGCCAGCAGTACACACCGGGACACAGGATACGAGCAGTACTTC.

The chain couples TRBV6-5 to TRBJ2-1; 9 nucleotides agree with TRBD2. Trimming removed 10 bases from V and 7 bases from J; junction bases left unmatched: 14. This CDR3 spans 15 amino acids. In germline, CDR1 is MNHEY, CDR2 SVGAGI. This CDR3 is CAIGRGGSGRNEQFF. For the CDR3, the DNA is TGTGCCATCGGACGGGGAGGTAGCGGGAGAAATGAGCAGTTCTTC.

The chain combines TRBV12-3 or TRBV12-4 with TRBJ2-7, with D possibly being TRBD1 (6 bases). The germline V and J ends were trimmed by 5 bases and 4 bases, with 12 bases remaining between them. This CDR3 contains 13 residues. The CDR3 here is CASSPYREYEQYF. The CDR3 DNA is TGTGCCAGCAGTCCGTACAGGGAATACGAGCAGTACTTC.

This clone appeared a few times. The V gene is TRBV19, the J gene TRBJ1-5, with 9 bases lining up with TRBD1. The junction had 8 bases not matched to a gene; V was cut back by 9 bases and J by 2 bases. The CDR3 is made up of 15 amino acids. Germline V lookup: CDR1 LNHDA, CDR2 SQIVND (reference sequence). Here the CDR3 reads CASGTGRIGNQPQHF. The CDR3 DNA is TGTGCCAGCGGGACAGGGAGGATCGGCAATCAGCCCCAGCATTTT.

This clone was counted at least ten times. V is TRBV28 and J is TRBJ2-7; 8 bases are a match to TRBD2. Germline V lookup: CDR1 MDHEN, CDR2 SYDVKM. J lost 0 bases, V lost 5 bases, and 12 bases had no gene match. The CDR3 spans 17 residues. CDR3 sequence (DNA): TGTGCCAGCAGTGAGATAAATACTAGCGGAGGCTCCTACGAGCAGTACTTC. Translating gives CASSEINTSGGSYEQYF.

This sequence joins TRBV5-1 and TRBJ2-2; possible D gene TRBD1, 6 bases. The CDR3 runs 15 residues. Germline V gene data show CDR1 as SGHRS and CDR2 as YFSETQ. The germline V and J ends were trimmed by 0 bases and 6 bases, with 12 bases remaining between them. The CDR3 sequence is CASSLASGDPGELFF. In DNA form, the CDR3 reads TGCGCCAGCAGCTTGGCGTCAGGGGACCCCGGGGAGCTGTTTTTT.

For the CDR3, the DNA is TGTGCCAGCACCCATGCGGGGGGCACAGATACGCAGTATTTT. As protein: CASTHAGGTDTQYF. This chain links TRBV25-1 with TRBJ2-3; 7 nucleotides match TRBD2. The junction had 5 bases not matched to a gene; V was cut back by 7 bases and J by 1 base. The CDR3 extends over 14 amino acids. Germline V CDR1 and CDR2: MGHDK, SYGVNS.